One sample yielded the 8 T cell receptor beta chains listed below, sequenced in a study of OX40 agonist ivuxolimab in advanced cancers. Method: immunoSEQ multiplex PCR; TCRdb's copy keeps in-frame clones and lacks some. The sample contains tens of thousands of clones, around 83% of which appear only once. The sample here was CD4+ or CD8+ T cells sorted from blood, taken in a trial of the OX40 agonist ivuxolimab. All receptors derive from an adult with an advanced solid tumor such as melanoma, head and neck, liver or kidney cancer.

This CDR3 is CAISQTSGSRDEQFF. CDR3 sequence (DNA): TGTGCCATCAGTCAGACTAGCGGGAGTAGGGATGAGCAGTTCTTC. The gene calls are TRBV10-3 and TRBJ2-1, with 12 bases identical to TRBD2. V gave up 5 bases and J gave up 8 bases; unmatched junction bases: 7. There are 15 residues in the CDR3. Germline values: CDR1 ENHRY, CDR2 SYGVKD.

As regards this clone: The same CDR3 is also encoded by other DNA sequences in this sample. The gene calls are TRBV2 and TRBJ1-2; possible D gene TRBD1, 5 bases. Germline-derived CDR1 and CDR2 are SNHLY and FYNNEI. This CDR3 has 13 residues. V lost 4 bases, J lost 4 bases, and 10 bases lay in between. The CDR3 reads CASSGTGGYGYTF. CDR3 bases: TGTGCCAGCAGTGGAACGGGGGGCTATGGCTACACCTTC.

The chain links TRBV7-2 to TRBJ1-6; TRBD1 aligns across 11 bases. Trimming at V came to 2 bases and at J to 9 bases, leaving 3 bases not matched to a gene. The germline CDR1 and CDR2 sequences are SGHTA and FQGNSA. The CDR3 totals 15 residues. For the CDR3, the DNA is TGTGCCAGCAGCTTATCTGGGACAGGGGGTTCACCCCTCCACTTT. Encoded protein: CASSLSGTGGSPLHF.

The chain couples TRBV28 to TRBJ2-7; 7 bases map to TRBD1. V dropped 6 bases and J dropped 4; count of bases not matched to a gene: 6. The CDR3 runs 13 residues. Germline V gives CDR1 MDHEN, CDR2 SYDVKM. CDR3 loop: CASRKQGWYEQYF. In nucleotides, the CDR3 is TGTGCCAGCAGAAAACAGGGGTGGTACGAGCAGTACTTC.

This clone has only a few counts. The V call is TRBV28, the J call TRBJ2-1, with D tentatively TRBD2 (7 bases). This CDR3 comprises 15 residues. The V and J ends lost 3 bases and 13 bases respectively, with 22 bases between them. The germline gives CDR1 MDHEN, CDR2 SYDVKM. The CDR3 loop reads CASSFWSSRGGDQFF. In DNA form, the CDR3 reads TGTGCCAGCAGTTTTTGGTCCTCAAGGGGGGGAGATCAGTTCTTC.

The chain is built from TRBV6-6 and TRBJ1-5; TRBD1 aligns across 7 bases. This CDR3 comprises 16 residues. From germline, CDR1 is MNHNY and CDR2 SVGAGI (reference sequence). Trimming took 2 bases from V and 2 from J; bases not matched to a gene: 6. CDR3 sequence: CASSYGTGVRNQPQHF. The CDR3 DNA follows: TGTGCCAGCAGTTACGGAACAGGGGTTCGCAATCAGCCCCAGCATTTT.

The V call is TRBV9, the J call TRBJ2-2; maybe TRBD2 (5 bases). V lost 3 bases and J 3 bases, leaving 6 bases between the germline ends. The CDR3 sequence is 13 residues long. Germline V lookup: CDR1 SGDLS, CDR2 YYNGEE. In DNA form, the CDR3 reads TGTGCCAGCAGCGCGGACTACACCGGGGAGCTGTTTTTT. Translation gives CASSADYTGELFF. The entire variable domain, with the rest obtained from reference TRBV9 and TRBJ2-2, is as follows: DSGVTQTPKHLITATGQRVTLRCSPRSGDLSVYWYQQSLDQGLQFLIQYYNGEERAKGNILERFSAQQFPDLHSELNLSSLELGDSALYFCASSADYTGELFFGEGSRLTVL.

The V gene is TRBV4-2, the J gene TRBJ1-1; maybe TRBD1 (5 bases). The CDR3 extends over 15 amino acids. Germline lookup yields CDR1 LGHNA and CDR2 YNFKEQ. The ends were cut back, 4 bases at V and 4 bases at J, with 16 bases in the middle. The CDR3 spells CASSPSQVQGTEAFF. The CDR3 region has the DNA TGTGCCAGCAGCCCTTCTCAGGTTCAGGGCACTGAAGCTTTCTTT.